This T cell receptor (beta chain) was profiled in a study of blood T cell repertoires in COVID-19. Study as a whole: Whether acute or convalescent, the COVID-19 samples came from the United States, Italy and Spain. The cDNA or gDNA used as material had been derived from T cells, B-cell-depleted T cells, or PBMCs.

Enrollment of patients from Seattle took place during active infection, with longitudinal follow-up. The CDR3 is made up of 14 amino acids. Germline CDR1 is SGHTA and CDR2 is FQGTGA. V shed 4 bases, J shed 7 bases, and the junction held 4 bases outside the gene matches. In the authors' methods: Estimation of nucleated cell counts relied on the amplification of reference gene primers. Using immunoSEQ multiplex PCR, the repertoire was profiled, and TCRdb retains in-frame clones only, with some absent. V and J calls and clone size are given by that table; D and trimming were obtained from the DNA. In the table there are 150,000 to 160,000 clones, roughly 88% of which are singletons.

Sequenced sample: peripheral blood. The source is a man aged 60-69 years with COVID-19, enrolled during active disease. The rearrangement uses TRBV7-3 and TRBJ2-7; TRBD2 matches 13 bases. The CDR3 loop reads CASSSGLAGEEQYF. The CDR3 nucleotides read TGTGCCAGCAGCTCAGGACTAGCGGGAGAAGAGCAGTACTTC.